This T cell receptor (beta chain) was sequenced during a study of blood T cell repertoires in COVID-19. For the study at large: Italy, Spain and the United States were the sources of the convalescent and acute COVID-19 samples. Nucleic acid was either cDNA or gDNA, and it came from T cells, B-cell-depleted T cells, or PBMCs.

The germline gives CDR1 SGHRS, CDR2 YFSETQ. The CDR3 extends over 14 amino acids. V lost 4 bases and J lost 2; bases outside the gene matches: 5. In the authors' workflow: The authors estimated nucleated cell counts from reference gene primer amplification. Sequenced by immunoSEQ multiplex PCR; TCRdb stores in-frame clones only, minus some. From that table come the V and J calls and clone size; the DNA was used to work out D and trimming. The sample includes around 220,000 clones, around nine tenths of them seen just once. The TCR comes from a middle-aged woman who had recovered from COVID-19. J is TRBJ2-5 and V is TRBV5-1, with 7 bases fitting TRBD1. The sequenced sample consisted of peripheral blood. The CDR3 DNA is TGCGCCAGCAGCCACGGGACAGAACAAGAGACCCAGTACTTC. Encoded protein: CASSHGTEQETQYF.